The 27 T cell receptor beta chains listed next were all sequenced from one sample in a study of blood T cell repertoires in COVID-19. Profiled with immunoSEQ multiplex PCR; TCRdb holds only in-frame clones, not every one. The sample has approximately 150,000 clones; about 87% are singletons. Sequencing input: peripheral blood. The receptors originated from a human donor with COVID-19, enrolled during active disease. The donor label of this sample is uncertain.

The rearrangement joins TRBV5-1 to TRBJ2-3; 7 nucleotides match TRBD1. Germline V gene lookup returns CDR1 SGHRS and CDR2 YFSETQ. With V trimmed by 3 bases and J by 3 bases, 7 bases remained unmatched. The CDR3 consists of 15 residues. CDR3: CASSWGQPGTDTQYF. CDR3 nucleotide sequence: TGCGCCAGCAGCTGGGGACAGCCCGGAACAGATACGCAGTATTTT.

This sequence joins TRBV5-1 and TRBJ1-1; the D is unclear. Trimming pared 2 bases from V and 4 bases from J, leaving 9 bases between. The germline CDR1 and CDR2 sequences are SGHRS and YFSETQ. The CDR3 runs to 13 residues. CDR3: CASSFGGRTEAFF. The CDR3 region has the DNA TGCGCCAGCAGCTTTGGAGGGCGCACTGAAGCTTTCTTT.

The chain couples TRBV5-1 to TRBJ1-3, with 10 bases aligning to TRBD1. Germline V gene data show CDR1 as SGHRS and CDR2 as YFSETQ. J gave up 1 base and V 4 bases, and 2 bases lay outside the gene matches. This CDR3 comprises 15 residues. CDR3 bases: TGCGCCAGCAGCCAGGACAGGGGGTCTGGAAACACCATATATTTT. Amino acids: CASSQDRGSGNTIYF.

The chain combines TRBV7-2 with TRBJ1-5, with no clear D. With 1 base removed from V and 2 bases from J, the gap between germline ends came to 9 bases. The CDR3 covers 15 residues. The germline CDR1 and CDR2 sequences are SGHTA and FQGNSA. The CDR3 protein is CASSLGGPGNQPQHF. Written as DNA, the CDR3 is TGTGCCAGCAGCTTAGGCGGGCCGGGCAATCAGCCCCAGCATTTT.

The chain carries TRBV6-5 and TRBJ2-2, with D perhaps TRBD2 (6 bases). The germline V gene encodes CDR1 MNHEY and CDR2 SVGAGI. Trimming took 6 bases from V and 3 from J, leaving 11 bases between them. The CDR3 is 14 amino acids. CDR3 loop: CASRLRLDTGELFF. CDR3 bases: TGTGCCAGCAGACTCCGACTAGACACCGGGGAGCTGTTTTTT.

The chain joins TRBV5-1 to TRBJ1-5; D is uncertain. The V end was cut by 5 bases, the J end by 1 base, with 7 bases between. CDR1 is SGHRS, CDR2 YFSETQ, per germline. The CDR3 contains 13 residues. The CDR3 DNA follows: TGCGCCAGCAGGTCAGGAAGCAATCAGCCCCAGCATTTT. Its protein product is CASRSGSNQPQHF.

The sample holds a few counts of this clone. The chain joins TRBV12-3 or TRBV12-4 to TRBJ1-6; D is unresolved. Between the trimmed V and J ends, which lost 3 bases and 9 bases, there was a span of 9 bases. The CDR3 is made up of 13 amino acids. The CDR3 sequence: CASSFFQVSPLHF. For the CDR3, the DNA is TGTGCCAGCAGTTTTTTTCAGGTTTCACCCCTCCACTTT.

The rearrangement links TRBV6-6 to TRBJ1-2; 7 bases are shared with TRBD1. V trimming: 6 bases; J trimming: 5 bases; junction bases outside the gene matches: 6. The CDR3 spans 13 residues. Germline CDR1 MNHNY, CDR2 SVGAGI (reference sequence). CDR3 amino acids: CASREQGSYGYTF. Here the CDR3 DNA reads TGTGCCAGCAGAGAACAGGGGTCGTATGGCTACACCTTC.

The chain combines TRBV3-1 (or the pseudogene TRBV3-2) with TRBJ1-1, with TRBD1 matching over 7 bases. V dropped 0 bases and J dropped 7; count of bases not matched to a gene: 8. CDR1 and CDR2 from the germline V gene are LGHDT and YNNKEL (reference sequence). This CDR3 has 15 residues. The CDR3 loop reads CASSQDLGTAGEAFF. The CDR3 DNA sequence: TGTGCCAGCAGCCAAGATCTTGGGACAGCGGGTGAAGCTTTCTTT.

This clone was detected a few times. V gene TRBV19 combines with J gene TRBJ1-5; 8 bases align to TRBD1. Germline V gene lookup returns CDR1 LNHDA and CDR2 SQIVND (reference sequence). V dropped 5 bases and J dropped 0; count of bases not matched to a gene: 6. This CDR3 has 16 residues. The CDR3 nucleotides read TGTGCCAGTAGTCCCGGGGACAGGATTAGCAATCAGCCCCAGCATTTT. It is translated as CASSPGDRISNQPQHF.

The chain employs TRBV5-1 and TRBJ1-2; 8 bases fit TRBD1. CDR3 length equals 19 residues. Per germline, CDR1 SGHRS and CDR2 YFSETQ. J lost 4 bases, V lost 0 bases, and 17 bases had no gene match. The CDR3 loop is CASSLVLRTGLHISYGYTF. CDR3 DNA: TGCGCCAGCAGCTTGGTTCTTCGGACAGGGCTCCATATCTCCTATGGCTACACCTTC.

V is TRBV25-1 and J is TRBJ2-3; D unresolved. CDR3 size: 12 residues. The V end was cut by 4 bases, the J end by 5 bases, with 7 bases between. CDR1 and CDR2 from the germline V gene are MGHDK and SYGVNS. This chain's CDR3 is CASSGQKDTQYF. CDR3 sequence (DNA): TGTGCCAGCAGTGGGCAGAAAGATACGCAGTATTTT.

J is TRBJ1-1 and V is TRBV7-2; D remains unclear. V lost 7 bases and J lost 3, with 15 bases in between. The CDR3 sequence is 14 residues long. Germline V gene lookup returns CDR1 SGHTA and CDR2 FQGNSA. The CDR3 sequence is CASTQREMYTEAFF. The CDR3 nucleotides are TGTGCCAGCACCCAGCGGGAGATGTACACTGAAGCTTTCTTT.

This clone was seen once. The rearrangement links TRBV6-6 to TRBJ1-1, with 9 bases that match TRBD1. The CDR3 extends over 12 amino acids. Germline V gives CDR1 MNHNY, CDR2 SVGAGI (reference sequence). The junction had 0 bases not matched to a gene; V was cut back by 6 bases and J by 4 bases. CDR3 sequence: CASRQGATEAFF. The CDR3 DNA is TGTGCCAGCAGACAGGGGGCCACTGAAGCTTTCTTT.

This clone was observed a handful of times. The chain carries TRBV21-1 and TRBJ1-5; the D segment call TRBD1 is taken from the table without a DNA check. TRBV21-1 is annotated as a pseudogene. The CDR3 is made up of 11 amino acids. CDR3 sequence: CASRRGQPQHF. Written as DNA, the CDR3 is TGTGCCAGCAGGAGGGGGCAGCCCCAGCATTTT.

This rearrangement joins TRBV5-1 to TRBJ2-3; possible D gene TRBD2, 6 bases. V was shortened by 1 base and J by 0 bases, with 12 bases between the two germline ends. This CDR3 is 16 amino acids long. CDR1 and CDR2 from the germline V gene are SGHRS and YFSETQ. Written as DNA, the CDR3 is TGCGCCAGCAGCTTGCGAAGCGGAGGGAGCACAGATACGCAGTATTTT. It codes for CASSLRSGGSTDTQYF.

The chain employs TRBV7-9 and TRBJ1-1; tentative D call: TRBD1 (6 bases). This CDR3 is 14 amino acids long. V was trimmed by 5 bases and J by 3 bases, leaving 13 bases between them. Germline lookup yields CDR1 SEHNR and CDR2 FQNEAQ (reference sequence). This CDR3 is CASSIPGHYTEAFF. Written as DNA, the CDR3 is TGTGCCAGCAGCATTCCGGGACATTACACTGAAGCTTTCTTT.

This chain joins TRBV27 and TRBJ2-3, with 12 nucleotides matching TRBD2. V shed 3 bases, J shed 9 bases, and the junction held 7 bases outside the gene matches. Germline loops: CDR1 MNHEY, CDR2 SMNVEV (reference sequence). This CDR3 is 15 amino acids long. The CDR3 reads CASSFLSGTSGTQYF. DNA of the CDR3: TGTGCCAGCAGTTTCCTCTCCGGGACTAGCGGGACGCAGTATTTT.

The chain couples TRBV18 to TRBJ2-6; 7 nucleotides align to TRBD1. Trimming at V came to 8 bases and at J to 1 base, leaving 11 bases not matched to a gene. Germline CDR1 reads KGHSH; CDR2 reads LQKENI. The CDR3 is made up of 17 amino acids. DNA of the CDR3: TGTGCCAGCCTCAGGGGGACACCTGGGTCTGGGGCCAACGTCCTGACTTTC. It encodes CASLRGTPGSGANVLTF.

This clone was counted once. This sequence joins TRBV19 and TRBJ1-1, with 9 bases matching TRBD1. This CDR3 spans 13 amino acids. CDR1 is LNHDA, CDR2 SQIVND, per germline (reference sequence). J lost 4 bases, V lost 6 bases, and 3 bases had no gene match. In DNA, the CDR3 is TGTGCCAGTAGCCCGACAGGGGGCACTGAAGCTTTCTTT. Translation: CASSPTGGTEAFF.

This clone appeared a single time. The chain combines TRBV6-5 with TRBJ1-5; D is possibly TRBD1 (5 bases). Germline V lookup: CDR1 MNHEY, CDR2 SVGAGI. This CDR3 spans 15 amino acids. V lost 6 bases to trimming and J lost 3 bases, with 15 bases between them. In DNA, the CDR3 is TGTGCCAGCAGGCGGGACGCAAGTTACAATCAGCCCCAGCATTTT. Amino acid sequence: CASRRDASYNQPQHF.

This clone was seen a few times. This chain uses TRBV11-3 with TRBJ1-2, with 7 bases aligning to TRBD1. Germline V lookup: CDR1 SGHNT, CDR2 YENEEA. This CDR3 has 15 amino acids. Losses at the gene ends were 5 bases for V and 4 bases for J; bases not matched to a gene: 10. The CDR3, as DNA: TGTGCCAGCAGCACAAACAGGGGATCCCTCTATGGCTACACCTTC. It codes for CASSTNRGSLYGYTF.

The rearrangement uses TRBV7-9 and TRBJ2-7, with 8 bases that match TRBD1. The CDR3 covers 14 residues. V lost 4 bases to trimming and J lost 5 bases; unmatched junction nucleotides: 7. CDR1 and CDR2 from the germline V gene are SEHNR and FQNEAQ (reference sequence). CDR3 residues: CASSSRGLSDEQYF. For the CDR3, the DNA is TGTGCCAGCAGCTCCAGGGGGCTGTCGGACGAGCAGTACTTC.

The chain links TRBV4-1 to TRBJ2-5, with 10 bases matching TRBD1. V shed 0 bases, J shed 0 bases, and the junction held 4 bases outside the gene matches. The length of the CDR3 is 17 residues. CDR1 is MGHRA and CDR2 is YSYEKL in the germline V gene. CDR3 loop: CASSQERQGAYQETQYF. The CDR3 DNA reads TGCGCCAGCAGCCAAGAGCGACAGGGGGCGTACCAAGAGACCCAGTACTTC.

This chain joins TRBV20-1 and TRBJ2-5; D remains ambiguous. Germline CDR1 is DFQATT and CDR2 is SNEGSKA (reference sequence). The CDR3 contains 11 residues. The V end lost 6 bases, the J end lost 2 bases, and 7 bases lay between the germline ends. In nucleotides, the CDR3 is TGCAGTGCCTTGCGGCAAGAGACCCAGTACTTC. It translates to CSALRQETQYF.

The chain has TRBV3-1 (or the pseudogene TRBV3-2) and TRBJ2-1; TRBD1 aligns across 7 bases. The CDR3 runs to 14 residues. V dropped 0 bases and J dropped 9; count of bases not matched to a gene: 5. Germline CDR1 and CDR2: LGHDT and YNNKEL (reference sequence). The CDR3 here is CASSQDAAGGEQFF. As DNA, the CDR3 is TGTGCCAGCAGCCAAGATGCCGCAGGGGGTGAGCAGTTCTTC.

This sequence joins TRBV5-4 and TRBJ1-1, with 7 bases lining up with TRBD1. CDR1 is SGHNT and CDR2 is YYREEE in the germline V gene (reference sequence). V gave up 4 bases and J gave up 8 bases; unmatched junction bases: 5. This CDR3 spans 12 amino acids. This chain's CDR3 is CASSVPGQEAFF. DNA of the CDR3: TGTGCCAGCAGCGTCCCGGGACAGGAAGCTTTCTTT.